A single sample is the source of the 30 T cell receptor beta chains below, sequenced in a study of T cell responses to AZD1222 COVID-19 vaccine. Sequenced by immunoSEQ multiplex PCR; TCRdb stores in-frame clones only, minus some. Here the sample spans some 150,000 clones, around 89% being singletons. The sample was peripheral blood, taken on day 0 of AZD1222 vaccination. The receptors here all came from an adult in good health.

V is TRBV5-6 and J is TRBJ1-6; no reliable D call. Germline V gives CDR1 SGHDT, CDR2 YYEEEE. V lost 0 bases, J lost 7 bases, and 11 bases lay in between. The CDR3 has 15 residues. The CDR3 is CASSLGSAPNSPLHF. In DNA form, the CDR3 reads TGTGCCAGCAGCTTGGGAAGTGCTCCAAATTCACCCCTCCACTTT.

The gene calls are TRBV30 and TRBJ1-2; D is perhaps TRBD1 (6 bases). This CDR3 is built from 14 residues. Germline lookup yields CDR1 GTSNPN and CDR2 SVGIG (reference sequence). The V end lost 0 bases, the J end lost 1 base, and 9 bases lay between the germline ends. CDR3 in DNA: TGTGCCTGGAGTGTACAGGGCAGTAACTATGGCTACACCTTC. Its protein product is CAWSVQGSNYGYTF.

This CDR3 is CATSRYRAETQYF. CDR3 sequence (DNA): TGTGCCACCAGCAGATACAGGGCAGAGACCCAGTACTTC. The chain employs TRBV15 and TRBJ2-5; a possible D gene is TRBD1 (6 bases). With 2 bases removed from V and 4 bases from J, the gap between germline ends came to 8 bases. This CDR3 region has 13 residues. Germline loops: CDR1 LNHNV, CDR2 YYDKDF (reference sequence).

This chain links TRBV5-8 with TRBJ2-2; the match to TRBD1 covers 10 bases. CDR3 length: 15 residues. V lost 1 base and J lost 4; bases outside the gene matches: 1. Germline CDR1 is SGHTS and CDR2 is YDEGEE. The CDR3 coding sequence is TGTGCCAGCAGCTTGCGGGACAGGGGCACCGGGGAGCTGTTTTTT. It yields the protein CASSLRDRGTGELFF.

CDR3: CASSPTGSGALNEQYF. The CDR3 DNA reads as TGTGCCAGCAGCCCTACTGGATCGGGGGCGCTCAACGAGCAGTACTTC. The chain has TRBV7-9 and TRBJ2-7, with D perhaps being TRBD1 or TRBD2 (6 bases each). V lost 5 bases to trimming and J lost 5 bases, with 22 bases between them. The germline V gene has CDR1 SEHNR and CDR2 FQNEAQ (reference sequence). The CDR3 is 16 residues long.

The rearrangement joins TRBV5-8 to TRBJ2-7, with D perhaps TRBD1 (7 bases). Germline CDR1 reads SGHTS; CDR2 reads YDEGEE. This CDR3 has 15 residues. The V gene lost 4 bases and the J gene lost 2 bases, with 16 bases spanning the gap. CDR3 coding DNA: TGTGCCAGCAGCCGCGGGACAGTCTACCCCTACGAGCAGTACTTC. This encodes CASSRGTVYPYEQYF. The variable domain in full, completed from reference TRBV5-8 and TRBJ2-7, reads EAGVTQSPTHLIKTRGQQATLRCSPISGHTSVYWYQQALGLGLQFLLWYDEGEERNRGNFPPRFSGRQFPNYSSELNVNALELEDSALYLCASSRGTVYPYEQYFGPGTRLTVT.

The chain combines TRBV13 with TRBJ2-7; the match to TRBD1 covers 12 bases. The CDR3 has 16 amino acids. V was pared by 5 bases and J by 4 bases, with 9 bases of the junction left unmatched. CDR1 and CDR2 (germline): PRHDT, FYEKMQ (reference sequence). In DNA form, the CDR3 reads TGTGCCAGCAGCCAAGGGACAGGGGGCGATCAGTACGAGCAGTACTTC. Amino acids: CASSQGTGGDQYEQYF.

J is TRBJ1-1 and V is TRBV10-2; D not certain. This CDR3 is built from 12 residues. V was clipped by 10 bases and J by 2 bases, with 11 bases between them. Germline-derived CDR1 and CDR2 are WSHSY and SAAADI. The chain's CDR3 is CATRHPNTEAFF. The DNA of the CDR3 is TGCGCCACCAGACACCCCAACACTGAAGCTTTCTTT.

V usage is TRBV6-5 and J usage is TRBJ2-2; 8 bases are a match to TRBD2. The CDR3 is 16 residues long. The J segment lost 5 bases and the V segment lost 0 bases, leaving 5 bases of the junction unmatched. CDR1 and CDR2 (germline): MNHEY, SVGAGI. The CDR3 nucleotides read TGTGCCAGCAGTTACTCTCCTAGCGGGTGGACCGGGGAGCTGTTTTTT. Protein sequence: CASSYSPSGWTGELFF.

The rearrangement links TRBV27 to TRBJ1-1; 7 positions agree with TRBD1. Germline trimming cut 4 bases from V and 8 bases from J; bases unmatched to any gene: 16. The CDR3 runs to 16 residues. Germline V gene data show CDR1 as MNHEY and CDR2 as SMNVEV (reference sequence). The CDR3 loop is CASSSYRGQVFTEAFF. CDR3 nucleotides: TGTGCCAGCAGTTCTTACAGGGGCCAGGTTTTCACCGAAGCTTTCTTT.

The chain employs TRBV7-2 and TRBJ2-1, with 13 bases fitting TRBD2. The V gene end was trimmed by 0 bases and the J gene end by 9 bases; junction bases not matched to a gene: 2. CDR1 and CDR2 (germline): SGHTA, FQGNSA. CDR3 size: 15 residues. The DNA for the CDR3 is TGTGCCAGCAGCTTAGCGTGGACTAGCGGGAGTGAGCAGTTCTTC. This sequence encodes CASSLAWTSGSEQFF.

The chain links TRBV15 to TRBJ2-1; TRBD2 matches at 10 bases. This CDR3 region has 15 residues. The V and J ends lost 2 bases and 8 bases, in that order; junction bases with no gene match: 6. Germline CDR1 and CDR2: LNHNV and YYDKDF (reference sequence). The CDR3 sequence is CATSRSLSGGDEQFF. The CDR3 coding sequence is TGTGCCACCAGCAGATCATTAAGCGGGGGGGATGAGCAGTTCTTC.

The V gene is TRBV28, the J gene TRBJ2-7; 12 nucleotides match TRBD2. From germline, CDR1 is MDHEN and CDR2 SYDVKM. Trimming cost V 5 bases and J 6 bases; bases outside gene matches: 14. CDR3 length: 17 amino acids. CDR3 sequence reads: CASSGWDLAGGPGEQYF. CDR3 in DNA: TGTGCCAGCAGTGGATGGGATCTAGCGGGAGGGCCGGGCGAGCAGTACTTC.

The CDR3 protein is CASSEAGTHPGGELFF. The CDR3 DNA follows: TGTGCCAGCAGCGAGGCCGGGACACATCCAGGGGGGGAGCTGTTTTTT. The gene calls are TRBV21-1 and TRBJ2-2; the D call TRBD1 from the table was never checked on the DNA. TRBV21-1 is recorded as a pseudogene. The CDR3 loop spans 16 amino acids.

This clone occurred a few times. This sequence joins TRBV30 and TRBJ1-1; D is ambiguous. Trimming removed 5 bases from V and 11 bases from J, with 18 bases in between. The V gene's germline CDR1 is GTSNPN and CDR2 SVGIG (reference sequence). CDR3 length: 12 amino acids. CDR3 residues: CAWGDYRGIAFF. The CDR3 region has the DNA TGTGCCTGGGGTGATTATCGAGGGATTGCTTTCTTT.

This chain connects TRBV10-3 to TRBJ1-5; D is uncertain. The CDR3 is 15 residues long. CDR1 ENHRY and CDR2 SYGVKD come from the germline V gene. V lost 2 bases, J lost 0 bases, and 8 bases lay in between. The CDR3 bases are TGTGCCATCAGTGAGCGCCAAGATAGCAATCAGCCCCAGCATTTT. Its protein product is CAISERQDSNQPQHF.

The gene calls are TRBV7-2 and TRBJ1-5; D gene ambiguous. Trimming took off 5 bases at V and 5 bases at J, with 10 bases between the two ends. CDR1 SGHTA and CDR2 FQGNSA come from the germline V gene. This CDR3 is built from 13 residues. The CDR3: CASSPQFHQPQHF. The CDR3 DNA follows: TGTGCCAGCAGCCCCCAGTTCCATCAGCCCCAGCATTTT. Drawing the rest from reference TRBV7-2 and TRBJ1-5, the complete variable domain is GAGVSQSPSNKVTEKGKDVELRCDPISGHTALYWYRQSLGQGLEFLIYFQGNSAPDKSGLPSDRFSAERTGGSVSTLTIQRTQQEDSAVYLCASSPQFHQPQHFGDGTRLSIL.

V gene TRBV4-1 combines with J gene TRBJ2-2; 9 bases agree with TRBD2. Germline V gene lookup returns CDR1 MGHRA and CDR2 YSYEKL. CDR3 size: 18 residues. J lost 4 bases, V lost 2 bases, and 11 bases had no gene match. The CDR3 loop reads CASSQNPRLAASTGELFF. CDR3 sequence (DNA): TGCGCCAGCAGCCAAAACCCCCGACTAGCGGCCTCCACCGGGGAGCTGTTTTTT.

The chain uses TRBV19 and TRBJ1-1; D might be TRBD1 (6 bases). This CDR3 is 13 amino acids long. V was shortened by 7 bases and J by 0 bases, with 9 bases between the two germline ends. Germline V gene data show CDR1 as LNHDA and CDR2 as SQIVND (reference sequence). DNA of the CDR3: TGTGCCAGTAACACAGGGCTGAACACTGAAGCTTTCTTT. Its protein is CASNTGLNTEAFF.

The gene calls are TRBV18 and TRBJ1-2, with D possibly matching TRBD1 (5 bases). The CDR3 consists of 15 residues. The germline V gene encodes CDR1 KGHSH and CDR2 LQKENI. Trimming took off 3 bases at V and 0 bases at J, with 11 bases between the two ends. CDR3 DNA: TGTGCCAGCTCACCGGCAGCAGGGCCTAACTATGGCTACACCTTC. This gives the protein CASSPAAGPNYGYTF.

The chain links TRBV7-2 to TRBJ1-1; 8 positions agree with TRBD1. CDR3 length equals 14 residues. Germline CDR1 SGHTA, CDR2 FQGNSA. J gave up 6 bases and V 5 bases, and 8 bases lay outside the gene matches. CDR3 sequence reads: CASSADRGWPEAFF. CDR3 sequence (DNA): TGTGCCAGCAGCGCAGACAGGGGATGGCCTGAAGCTTTCTTT.

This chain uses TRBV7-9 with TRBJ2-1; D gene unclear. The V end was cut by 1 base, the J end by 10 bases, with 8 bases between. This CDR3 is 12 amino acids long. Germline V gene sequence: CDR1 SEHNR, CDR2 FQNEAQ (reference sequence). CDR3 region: CASSLVAWEQFF. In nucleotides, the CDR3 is TGTGCCAGCAGCTTAGTTGCCTGGGAGCAGTTCTTC.

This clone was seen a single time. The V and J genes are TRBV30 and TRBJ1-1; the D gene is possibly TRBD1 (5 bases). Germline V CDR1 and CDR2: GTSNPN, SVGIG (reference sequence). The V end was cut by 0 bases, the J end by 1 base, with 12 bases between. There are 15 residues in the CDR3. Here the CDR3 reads CAWSVFWDGNTEAFF. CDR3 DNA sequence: TGTGCCTGGAGTGTATTCTGGGACGGGAACACTGAAGCTTTCTTT. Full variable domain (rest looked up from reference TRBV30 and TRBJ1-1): SQTIHQWPATLVQPVGSPLSLECTVEGTSNPNLYWYRQAAGRGLQLLFYSVGIGQISSEVPQNLSASRPQDRQFILSSKKLLLSDSGFYLCAWSVFWDGNTEAFFGQGTRLTVV.

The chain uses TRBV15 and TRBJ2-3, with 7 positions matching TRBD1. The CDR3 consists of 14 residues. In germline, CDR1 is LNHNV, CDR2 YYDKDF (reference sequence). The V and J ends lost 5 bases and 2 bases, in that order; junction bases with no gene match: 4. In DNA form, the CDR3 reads TGTGCCACCAGCTGGGACAGACACACAGATACGCAGTATTTT. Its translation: CATSWDRHTDTQYF. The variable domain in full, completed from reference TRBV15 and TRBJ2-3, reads DAMVIQNPRYQVTQFGKPVTLSCSQTLNHNVMYWYQQKSSQAPKLLFHYYDKDFNNEADTPDNFQSRRPNTSFCFLDIRSPGLGDTAMYLCATSWDRHTDTQYFGPGTRLTVL.

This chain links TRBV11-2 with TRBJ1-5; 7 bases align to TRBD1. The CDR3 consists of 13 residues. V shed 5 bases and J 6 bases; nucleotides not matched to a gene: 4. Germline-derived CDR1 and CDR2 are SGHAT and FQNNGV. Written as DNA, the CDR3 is TGTGCCAGCAGCCCTAGGGACAGTCAGCCCCAGCATTTT. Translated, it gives CASSPRDSQPQHF.

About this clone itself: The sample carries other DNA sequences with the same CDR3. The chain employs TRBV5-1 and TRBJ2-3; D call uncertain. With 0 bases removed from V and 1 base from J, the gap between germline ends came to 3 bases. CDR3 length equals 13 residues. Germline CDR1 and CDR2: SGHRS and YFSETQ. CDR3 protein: CASSLAGTDTQYF. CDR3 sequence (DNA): TGCGCCAGCAGCTTGGCTGGCACAGATACGCAGTATTTT.

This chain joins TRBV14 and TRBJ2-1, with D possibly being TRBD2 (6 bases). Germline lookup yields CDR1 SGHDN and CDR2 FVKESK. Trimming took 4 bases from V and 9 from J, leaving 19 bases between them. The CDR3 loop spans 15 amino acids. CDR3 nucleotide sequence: TGTGCCAGCAGCCTGCCGGGAGTAATAACGGCTGAGCAGTTCTTC. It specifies CASSLPGVITAEQFF.

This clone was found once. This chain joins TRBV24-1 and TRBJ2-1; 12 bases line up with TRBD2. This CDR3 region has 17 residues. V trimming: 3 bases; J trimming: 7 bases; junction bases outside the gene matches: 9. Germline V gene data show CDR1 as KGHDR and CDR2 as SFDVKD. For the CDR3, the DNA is TGTGCCACCAGTGATCCCGGACTAGCGGGAAGGGTAAATGAGCAGTTCTTC. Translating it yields CATSDPGLAGRVNEQFF.

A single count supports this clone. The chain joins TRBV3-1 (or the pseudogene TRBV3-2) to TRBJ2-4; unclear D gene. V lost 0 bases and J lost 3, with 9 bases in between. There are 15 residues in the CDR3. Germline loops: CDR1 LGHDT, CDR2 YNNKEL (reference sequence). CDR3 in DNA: TGTGCCAGCAGCCAAGATATCGGGCACAAAAACATTCAGTACTTC. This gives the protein CASSQDIGHKNIQYF.

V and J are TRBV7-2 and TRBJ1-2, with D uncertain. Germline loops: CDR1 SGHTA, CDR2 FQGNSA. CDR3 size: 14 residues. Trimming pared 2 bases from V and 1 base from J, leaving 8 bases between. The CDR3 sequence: CASSLSRLNYGYTF. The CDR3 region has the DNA TGTGCCAGCAGCTTAAGTAGGCTTAACTATGGCTACACCTTC.